This T cell receptor (beta chain) was sequenced for a study of beta chain features in type 1 diabetes. Study information: Across every sample, approximately 110,000,000 sorted cells were examined in total.

The CDR3 contains 14 residues. Trimming stripped 7 bases from V and 0 bases from J, with 9 bases between. CDR1 is ENHRY and CDR2 is SYGVKD in the germline V gene. Study-wide results and limits: Shorter TCRB CDR3s, moderately but significantly so, marked every one of the four CD4+ subsets in Type 1 diabetes patients.

The entirety of the isolated RNA underwent reverse transcription, so expressed TCRB transcripts were sequenced. The method was immunoSEQ multiplex PCR; TCRdb's version includes in-frame clones alone and lacks a portion of them. The sample shows a few hundred thousand clones, about 11% of them seen only once. In the case of this clone: Antigen specificity is unknown. A far bigger clonotype differs at one base, so this is likely a read error.

Sorting of CD4+ naive, central memory, regulatory and stem cell-like memory cells was performed via CD45RO/CCR7/CD25/CD127/CD95/CD27. The chain has TRBV10-3 and TRBJ1-4; D gene ambiguous. The TCR comes from a man younger than 35 in good health. The sample taken for sequencing was central memory CD4+ T cells from blood. Here the CDR3 DNA reads TGTGCCATCATTGGGCACCCAACTAATGAAAAACTGTTTTTT. Its protein is CAIIGHPTNEKLFF.